A few counts support the clone carrying this TCR beta chain. Per the germline V gene, CDR1 is SQVTM and CDR2 is ANQGSEA. V lost 6 bases and J lost 1, with 10 bases in between. The CDR3 length is 13 residues. TCRdb's copy holds only in-frame clones and misses some; the assay was immunoSEQ multiplex PCR. This table has about 170,000 clones, 75% to 95% appearing once. These data belong to a study of control samples from healthy donors and cancer patients. This sequence joins TRBV29-1 and TRBJ1-3; the D is unclear. Sequenced material: blood. The sequence came from a woman in her forties in good health. As DNA, the CDR3 is TGCAGCGTACGTATCGGATCTGGAAACACCATATATTTT. Its translation is CSVRIGSGNTIYF.